These 10 T cell receptor beta chains originate from one sample sequenced in a study of patients with pleural tuberculosis. TCRdb reprocessed the reads with MiXCR, giving one entry per CDR3 protein. Of about 50,000 distinct CDR3 sequences listed, 7.3% are singletons. Receptors originate from a human donor with pleural tuberculosis.

The table lists this clonotype with many counts. The chain couples TRBV24-1 to TRBJ1-1; no reliable D call. Trimming took off 7 bases at V and 4 bases at J, with 6 bases between the two ends. The CDR3 length is 11 residues. Germline V lookup: CDR1 KGHDR, CDR2 SFDVKD. The CDR3 region has the DNA TGTGCCACCAGGGAGGGCACTGAAGCTTTCTTT. Amino acids: CATREGTEAFF.

This clonotype is classed as large. The J gene is TRBJ1-5, the V gene TRBV20-1, with D perhaps TRBD1 (5 bases). V was trimmed by 1 base and J by 0 bases, leaving 13 bases between them. The CDR3 loop spans 16 amino acids. In germline, CDR1 is DFQATT, CDR2 SNEGSKA (reference sequence). CDR3 region: CSARVDSTNSNQPQHF. The CDR3 bases are TGCAGTGCTAGAGTAGACAGCACCAATAGCAATCAGCCCCAGCATTTT.

This clonotype was detected ten times or more. The chain combines TRBV25-1 with TRBJ1-4; the D gene is possibly TRBD1 (5 bases). Looked up from germline, CDR1 is MGHDK and CDR2 is SYGVNS. This CDR3 has 14 residues. Trimming removed 2 bases from V and 9 bases from J, with 13 bases in between. The DNA of the CDR3 is TGTGCCAGCAGTGAAGGAGGGGATAACAAAAAACTGTTTTTT. It yields the protein CASSEGGDNKKLFF.

This chain joins TRBV4-3 and TRBJ1-1; D is perhaps TRBD1 (5 bases). This CDR3 has 14 amino acids. Deletions cut 8 bases from V and 1 base from J, with 14 bases between. The germline gives CDR1 LGHNA, CDR2 YSLEER. CDR3 sequence reads: CASFAGQANTEAFF. The CDR3 DNA reads as TGCGCCAGCTTCGCCGGACAAGCGAACACTGAAGCTTTCTTT.

This clonotype came up many times. V is TRBV6-2 or TRBV6-3 and J is TRBJ2-1, with D hard to call. The CDR3 loop spans 12 amino acids. V gave up 7 bases and J gave up 5 bases, with 9 bases separating them. The germline V gene has CDR1 MNHEY and CDR2 SVGEGT. The DNA of the CDR3 is TGTGCCAGCAACGGGCAAAACAATGAGCAGTTCTTC. Amino acid sequence: CASNGQNNEQFF.

This clonotype appeared many times. The V and J genes are TRBV28 and TRBJ2-3; maybe TRBD2 (5 bases). The V end lost 4 bases, the J end lost 2 bases, and 13 bases lay between the germline ends. The CDR3 contains 15 residues. In germline, CDR1 is MDHEN, CDR2 SYDVKM. The CDR3, as DNA: TGTGCCAGCAGTTCGGAAACTAGAGTCACAGATACGCAGTATTTT. Amino acids: CASSSETRVTDTQYF.

This clonotype was seen ten or more times. V usage is TRBV20-1 and J usage is TRBJ1-1; 7 nucleotides align to TRBD1. Trimming at V came to 1 base and at J to 8 bases, leaving 4 bases not matched to a gene. This CDR3 is built from 12 residues. CDR1 is DFQATT and CDR2 is SNEGSKA in the germline V gene (reference sequence). The CDR3 DNA sequence: TGCAGTGCTAGAGGCCTGGACAGGGAAGCTTTCTTT. As protein: CSARGLDREAFF.

This clonotype was detected many times. The CDR3 bases are TGTGCCAGCAGTGAATTGGGGGGAATGAACACTGAAGCTTTCTTT. Translating gives CASSELGGMNTEAFF. V and J are TRBV2 and TRBJ1-1; a possible D gene is TRBD1 (5 bases). Per the germline V gene, CDR1 is SNHLY and CDR2 is FYNNEI. The CDR3 is made up of 15 amino acids. The V end lost 2 bases, the J end lost 0 bases, and 10 bases lay between the germline ends.

The genes are TRBV29-1 and TRBJ2-3; 10 positions agree with TRBD2. The V and J ends lost 4 bases and 5 bases, in that order; junction bases with no gene match: 9. The CDR3 totals 15 residues. Looked up from germline, CDR1 is SQVTM and CDR2 is ANQGSEA. In DNA, the CDR3 is TGCAGCGTTGCGGGTCTAGCGGGAGCAAGAGATACGCAGTATTTT. Its protein product is CSVAGLAGARDTQYF.

This clonotype came up a few times. The V call is TRBV12-3 or TRBV12-4, the J call TRBJ2-5, with 7 bases fitting TRBD2. The CDR3 runs 15 residues. The trim removed 3 bases at V and 5 bases at J, leaving 9 bases unmatched. For the CDR3, the DNA is TGTGCCAGCAGTTTTGGGGGGGGACTTCGGGAGACCCAGTACTTC. It translates to CASSFGGGLRETQYF.